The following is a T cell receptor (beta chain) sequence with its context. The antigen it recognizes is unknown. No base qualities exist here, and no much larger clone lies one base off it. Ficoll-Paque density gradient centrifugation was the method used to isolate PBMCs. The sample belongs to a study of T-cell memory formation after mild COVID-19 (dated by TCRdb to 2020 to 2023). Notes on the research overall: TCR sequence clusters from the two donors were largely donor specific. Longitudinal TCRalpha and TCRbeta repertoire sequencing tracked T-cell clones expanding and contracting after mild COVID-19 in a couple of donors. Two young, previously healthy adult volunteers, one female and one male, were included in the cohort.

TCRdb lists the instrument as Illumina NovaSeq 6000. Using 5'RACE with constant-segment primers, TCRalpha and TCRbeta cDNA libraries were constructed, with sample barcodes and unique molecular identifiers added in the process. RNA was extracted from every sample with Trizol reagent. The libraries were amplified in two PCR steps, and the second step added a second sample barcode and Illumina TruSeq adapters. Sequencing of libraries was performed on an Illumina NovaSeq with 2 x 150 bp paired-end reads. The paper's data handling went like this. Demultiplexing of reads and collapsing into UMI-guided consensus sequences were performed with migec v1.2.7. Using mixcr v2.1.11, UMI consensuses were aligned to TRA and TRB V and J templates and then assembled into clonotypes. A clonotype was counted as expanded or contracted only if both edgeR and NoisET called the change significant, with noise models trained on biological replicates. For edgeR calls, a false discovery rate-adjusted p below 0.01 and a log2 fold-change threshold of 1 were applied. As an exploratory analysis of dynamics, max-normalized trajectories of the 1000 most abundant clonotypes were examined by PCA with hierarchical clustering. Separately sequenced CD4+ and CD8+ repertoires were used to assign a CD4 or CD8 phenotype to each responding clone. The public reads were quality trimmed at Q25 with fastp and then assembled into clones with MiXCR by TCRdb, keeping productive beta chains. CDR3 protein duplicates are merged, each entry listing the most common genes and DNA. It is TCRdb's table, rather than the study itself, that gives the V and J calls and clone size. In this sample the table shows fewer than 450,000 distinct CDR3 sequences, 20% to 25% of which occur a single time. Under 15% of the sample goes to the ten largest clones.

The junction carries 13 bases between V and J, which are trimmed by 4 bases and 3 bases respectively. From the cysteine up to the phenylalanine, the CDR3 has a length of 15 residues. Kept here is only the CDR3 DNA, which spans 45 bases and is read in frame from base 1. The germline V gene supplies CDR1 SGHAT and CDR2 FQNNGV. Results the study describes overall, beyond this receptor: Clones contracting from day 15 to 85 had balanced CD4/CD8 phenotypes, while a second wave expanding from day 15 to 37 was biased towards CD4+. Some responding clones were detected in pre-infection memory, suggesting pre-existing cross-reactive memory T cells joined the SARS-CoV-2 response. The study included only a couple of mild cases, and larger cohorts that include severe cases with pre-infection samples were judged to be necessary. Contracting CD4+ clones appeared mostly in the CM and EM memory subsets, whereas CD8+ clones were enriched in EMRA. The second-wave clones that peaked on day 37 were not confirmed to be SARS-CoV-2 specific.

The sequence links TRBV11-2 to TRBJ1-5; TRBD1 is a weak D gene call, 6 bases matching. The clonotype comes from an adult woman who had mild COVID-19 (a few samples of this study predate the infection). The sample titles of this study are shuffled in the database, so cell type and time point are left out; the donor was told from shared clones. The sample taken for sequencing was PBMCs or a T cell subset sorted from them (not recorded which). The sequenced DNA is TGTGCCAGCAGCTCCTACGGACAGTCCAATCAGCCCCAGCATTTT. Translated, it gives CASSSYGQSNQPQHF.